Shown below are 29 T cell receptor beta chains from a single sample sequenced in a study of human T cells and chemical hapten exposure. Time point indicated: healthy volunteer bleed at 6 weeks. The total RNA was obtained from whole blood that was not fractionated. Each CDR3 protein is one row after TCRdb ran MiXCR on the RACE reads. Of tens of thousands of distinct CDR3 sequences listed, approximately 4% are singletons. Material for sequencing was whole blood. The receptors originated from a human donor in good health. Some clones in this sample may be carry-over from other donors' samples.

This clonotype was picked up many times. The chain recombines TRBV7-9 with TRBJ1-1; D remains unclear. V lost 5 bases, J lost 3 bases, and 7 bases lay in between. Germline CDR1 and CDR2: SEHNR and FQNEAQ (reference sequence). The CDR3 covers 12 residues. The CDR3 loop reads CASSKTDTEAFF. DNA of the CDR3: TGTGCCAGCAGCAAGACGGACACTGAAGCTTTCTTT.

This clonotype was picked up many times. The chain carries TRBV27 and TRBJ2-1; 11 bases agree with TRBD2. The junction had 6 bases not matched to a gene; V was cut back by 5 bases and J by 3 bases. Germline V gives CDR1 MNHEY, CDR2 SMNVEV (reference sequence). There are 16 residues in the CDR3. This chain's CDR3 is CASSLLAGGVYNEQFF. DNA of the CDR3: TGTGCCAGCAGTCTGCTAGCGGGAGGAGTCTACAATGAGCAGTTCTTC.

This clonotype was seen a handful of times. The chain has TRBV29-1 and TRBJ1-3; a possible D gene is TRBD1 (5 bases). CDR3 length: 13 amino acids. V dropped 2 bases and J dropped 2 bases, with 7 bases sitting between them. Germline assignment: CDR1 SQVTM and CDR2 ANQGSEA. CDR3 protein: CSVERGTGNTIYF. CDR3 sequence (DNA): TGCAGCGTTGAACGGGGGACTGGAAACACCATATATTTT.

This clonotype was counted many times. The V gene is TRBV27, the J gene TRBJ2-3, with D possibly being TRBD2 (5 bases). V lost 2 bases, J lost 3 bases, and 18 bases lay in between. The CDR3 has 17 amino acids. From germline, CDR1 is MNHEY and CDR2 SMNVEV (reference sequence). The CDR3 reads CASSLLTGSKLTDTQYF. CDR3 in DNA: TGTGCCAGCAGTTTACTTACGGGGTCGAAACTAACAGATACGCAGTATTTT.

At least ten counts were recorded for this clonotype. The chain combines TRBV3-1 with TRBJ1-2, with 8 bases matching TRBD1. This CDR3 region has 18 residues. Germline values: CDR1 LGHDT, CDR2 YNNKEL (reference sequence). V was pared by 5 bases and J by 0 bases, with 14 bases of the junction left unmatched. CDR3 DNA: TGTGCCAGCAGCGGAACCCCAGGGGGCAAAAATGCTAACTATGGCTACACCTTC. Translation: CASSGTPGGKNANYGYTF.

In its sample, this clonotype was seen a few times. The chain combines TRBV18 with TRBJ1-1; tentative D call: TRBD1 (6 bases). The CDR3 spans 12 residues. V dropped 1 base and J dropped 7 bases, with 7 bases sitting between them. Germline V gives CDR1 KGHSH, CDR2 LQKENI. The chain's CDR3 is CASSPRGGEAFF. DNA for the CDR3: TGTGCCAGCTCACCACGAGGGGGTGAAGCTTTCTTT. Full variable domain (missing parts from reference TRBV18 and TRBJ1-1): NAGVMQNPRHLVRRRGQEARLRCSPMKGHSHVYWYRQLPEEGLKFMVYLQKENIIDESGMPKERFSAEFPKEGPSILRIQQVVRGDSAAYFCASSPRGGEAFFGQGTRLTVV.

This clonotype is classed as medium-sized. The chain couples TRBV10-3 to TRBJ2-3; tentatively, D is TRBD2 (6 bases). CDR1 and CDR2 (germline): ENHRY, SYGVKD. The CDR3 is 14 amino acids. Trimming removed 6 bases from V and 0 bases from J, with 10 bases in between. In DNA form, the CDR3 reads TGTGCCATCAGGCCGGGGACTAGCACAGATACGCAGTATTTT. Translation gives CAIRPGTSTDTQYF.

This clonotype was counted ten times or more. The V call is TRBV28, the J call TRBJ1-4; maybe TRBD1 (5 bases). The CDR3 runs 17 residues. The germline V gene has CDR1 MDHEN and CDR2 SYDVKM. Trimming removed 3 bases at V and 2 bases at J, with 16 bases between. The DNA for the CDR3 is TGTGCCAGCAGTTTTTCATACCAGGGAGAGACTAATGAAAAACTGTTTTTT. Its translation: CASSFSYQGETNEKLFF.

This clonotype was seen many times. CDR3 bases: TGTGCCAGCAGCAGCACCTGGACACCGGACACCATATATTTT. Protein product: CASSSTWTPDTIYF. The genes are TRBV5-5 and TRBJ1-3; the D gene is possibly TRBD1 (5 bases). Germline CDR1 reads SGHKS; CDR2 reads YYEKEE (reference sequence). This CDR3 spans 14 amino acids. V lost 4 bases, J lost 8 bases, and 16 bases lay in between.

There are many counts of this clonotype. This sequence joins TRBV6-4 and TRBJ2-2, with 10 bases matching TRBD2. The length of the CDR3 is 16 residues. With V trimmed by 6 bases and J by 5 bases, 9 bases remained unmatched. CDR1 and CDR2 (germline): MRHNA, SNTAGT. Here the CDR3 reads CASSRSSGSGTGELFF. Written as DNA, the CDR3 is TGTGCCAGCAGCCGTTCTAGCGGGAGCGGTACCGGGGAGCTGTTTTTT.

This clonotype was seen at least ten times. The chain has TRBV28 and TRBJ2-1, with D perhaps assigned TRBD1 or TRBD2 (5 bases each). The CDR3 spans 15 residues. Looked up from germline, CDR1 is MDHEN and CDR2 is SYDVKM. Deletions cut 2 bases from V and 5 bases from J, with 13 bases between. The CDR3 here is CASSLPGATNNEQFF. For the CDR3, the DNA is TGTGCCAGCAGTTTACCCGGGGCTACTAACAATGAGCAGTTCTTC.

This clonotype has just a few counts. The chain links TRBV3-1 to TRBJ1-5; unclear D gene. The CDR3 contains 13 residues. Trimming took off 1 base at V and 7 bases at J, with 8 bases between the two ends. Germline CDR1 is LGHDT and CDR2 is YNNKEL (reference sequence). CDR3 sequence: CASSQGPTQPQHF. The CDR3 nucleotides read TGTGCCAGCAGCCAAGGCCCCACGCAGCCCCAGCATTTT.

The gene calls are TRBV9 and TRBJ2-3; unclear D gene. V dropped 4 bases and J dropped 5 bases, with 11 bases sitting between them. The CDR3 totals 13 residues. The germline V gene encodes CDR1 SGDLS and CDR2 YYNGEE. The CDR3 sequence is CASSPRSQDTQYF. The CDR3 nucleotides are TGTGCCAGCAGCCCCCGGTCGCAAGATACGCAGTATTTT.

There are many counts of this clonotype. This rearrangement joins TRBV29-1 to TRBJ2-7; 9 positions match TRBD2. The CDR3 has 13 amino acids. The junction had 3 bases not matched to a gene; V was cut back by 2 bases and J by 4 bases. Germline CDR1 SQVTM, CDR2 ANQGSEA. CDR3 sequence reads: CSVEIAGGYEQYF. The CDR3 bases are TGCAGCGTTGAAATTGCGGGAGGGTACGAGCAGTACTTC.

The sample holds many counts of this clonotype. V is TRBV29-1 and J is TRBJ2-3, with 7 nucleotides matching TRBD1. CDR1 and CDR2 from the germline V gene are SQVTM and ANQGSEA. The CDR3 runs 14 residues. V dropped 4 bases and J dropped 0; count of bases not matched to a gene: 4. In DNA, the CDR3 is TGCAGCGTTGCCGAGGGGGCTAGCACAGATACGCAGTATTTT. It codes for CSVAEGASTDTQYF.

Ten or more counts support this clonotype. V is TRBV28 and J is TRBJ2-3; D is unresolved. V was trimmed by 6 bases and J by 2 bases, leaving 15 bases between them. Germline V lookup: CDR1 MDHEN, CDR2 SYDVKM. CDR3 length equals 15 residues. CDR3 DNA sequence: TGTGCCAGCAGCCTGGGGTCCTATTACACAGATACGCAGTATTTT. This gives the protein CASSLGSYYTDTQYF.

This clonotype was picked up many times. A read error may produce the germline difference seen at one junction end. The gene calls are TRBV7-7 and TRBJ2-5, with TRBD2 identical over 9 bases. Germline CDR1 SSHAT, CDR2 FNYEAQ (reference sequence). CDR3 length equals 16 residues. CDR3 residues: CASSMNLAGRGETQYF. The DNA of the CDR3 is TGTGCTAGCAGCATGAACCTAGCGGGAAGGGGTGAGACCCAGTACTTC.

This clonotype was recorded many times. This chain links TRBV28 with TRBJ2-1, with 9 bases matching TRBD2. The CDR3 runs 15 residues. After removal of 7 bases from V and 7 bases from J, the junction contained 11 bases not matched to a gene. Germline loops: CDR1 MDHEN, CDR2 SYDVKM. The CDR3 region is CASMEYSGSGNEQFF. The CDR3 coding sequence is TGTGCCAGCATGGAGTATAGCGGGAGTGGGAATGAGCAGTTCTTC.

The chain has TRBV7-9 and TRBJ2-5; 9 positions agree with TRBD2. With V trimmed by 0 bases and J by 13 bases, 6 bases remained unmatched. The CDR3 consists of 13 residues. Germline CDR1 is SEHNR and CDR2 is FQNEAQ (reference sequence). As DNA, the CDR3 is TGTGCCAGCAGCTTAGCATTAGCGGGGGCTCCGTACTTC. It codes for CASSLALAGAPYF.

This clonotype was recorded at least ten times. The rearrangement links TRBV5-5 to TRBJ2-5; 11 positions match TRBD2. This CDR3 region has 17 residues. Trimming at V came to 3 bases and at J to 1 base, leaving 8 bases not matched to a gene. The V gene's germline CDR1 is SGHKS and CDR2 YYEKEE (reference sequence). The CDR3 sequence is CASSSVLTSGAQETQYF. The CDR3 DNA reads TGTGCCAGCAGCTCGGTGCTGACTAGCGGGGCCCAAGAGACCCAGTACTTC.

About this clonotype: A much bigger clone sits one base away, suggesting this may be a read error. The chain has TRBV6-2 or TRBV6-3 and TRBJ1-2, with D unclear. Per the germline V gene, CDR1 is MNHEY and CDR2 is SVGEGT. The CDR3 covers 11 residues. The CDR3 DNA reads TGTACCAGCAGTCAACCGGGCCGCCTGTGGTTC. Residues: CTSSQPGRLWF.

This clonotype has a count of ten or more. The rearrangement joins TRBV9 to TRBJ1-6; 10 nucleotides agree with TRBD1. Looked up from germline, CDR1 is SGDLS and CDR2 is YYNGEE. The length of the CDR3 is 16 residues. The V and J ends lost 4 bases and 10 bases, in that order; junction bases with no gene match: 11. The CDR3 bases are TGTGCCAGCAGCCCAAGTGGGACAGGGGCCAGCTCACCCCTCCACTTT. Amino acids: CASSPSGTGASSPLHF.

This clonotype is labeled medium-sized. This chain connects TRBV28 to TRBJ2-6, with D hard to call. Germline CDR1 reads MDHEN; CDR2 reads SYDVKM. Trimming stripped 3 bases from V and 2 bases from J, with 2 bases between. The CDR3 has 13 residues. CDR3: CASSFPGANVLTF. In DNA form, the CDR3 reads TGTGCCAGCAGTTTCCCTGGGGCCAACGTCCTGACTTTC.

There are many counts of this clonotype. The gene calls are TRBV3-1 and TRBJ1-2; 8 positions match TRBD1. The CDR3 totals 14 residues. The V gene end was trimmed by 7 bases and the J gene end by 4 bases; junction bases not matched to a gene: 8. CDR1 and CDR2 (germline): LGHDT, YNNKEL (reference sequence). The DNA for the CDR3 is TGTGCCAGCAAAAGGACAGGGCTAGCCTATGGCTACACCTTC. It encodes CASKRTGLAYGYTF.

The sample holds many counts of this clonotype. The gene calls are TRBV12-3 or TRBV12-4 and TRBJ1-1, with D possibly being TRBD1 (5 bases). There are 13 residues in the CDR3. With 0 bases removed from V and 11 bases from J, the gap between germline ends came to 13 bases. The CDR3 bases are TGTGCCAGCAGTTTAGCCTCCGGGACCAAGGCTTTCTTT. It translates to CASSLASGTKAFF.

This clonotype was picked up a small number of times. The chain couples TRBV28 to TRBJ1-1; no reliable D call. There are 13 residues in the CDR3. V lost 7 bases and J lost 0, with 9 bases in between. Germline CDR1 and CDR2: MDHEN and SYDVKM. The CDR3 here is CASTSSVNTEAFF. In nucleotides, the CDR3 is TGTGCCAGCACCTCCTCAGTGAACACTGAAGCTTTCTTT.

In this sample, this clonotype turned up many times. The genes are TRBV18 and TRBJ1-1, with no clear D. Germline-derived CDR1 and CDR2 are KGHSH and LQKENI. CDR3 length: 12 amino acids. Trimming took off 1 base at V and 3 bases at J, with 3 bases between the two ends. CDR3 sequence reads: CASSPRDTEAFF. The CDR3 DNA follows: TGTGCCAGCTCACCACGGGACACTGAAGCTTTCTTT.

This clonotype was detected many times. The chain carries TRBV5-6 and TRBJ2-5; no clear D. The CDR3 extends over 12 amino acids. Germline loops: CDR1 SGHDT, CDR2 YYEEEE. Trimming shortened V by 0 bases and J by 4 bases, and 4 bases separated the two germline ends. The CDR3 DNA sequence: TGTGCCAGCAGCTTGGAAGGAGAGACCCAGTACTTC. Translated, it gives CASSLEGETQYF. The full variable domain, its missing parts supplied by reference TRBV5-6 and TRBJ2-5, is DAGVTQSPTHLIKTRGQQVTLRCSPKSGHDTVSWYQQALGQGPQFIFQYYEEEERQRGNFPDRFSGHQFPNYSSELNVNALLLGDSALYLCASSLEGETQYFGPGTRLLVL.

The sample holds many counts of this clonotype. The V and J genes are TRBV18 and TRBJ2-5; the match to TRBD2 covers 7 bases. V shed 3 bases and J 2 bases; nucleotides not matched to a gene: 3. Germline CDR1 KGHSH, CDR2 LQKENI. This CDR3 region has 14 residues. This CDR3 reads CASSPSGGQETQYF. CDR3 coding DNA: TGTGCCAGCTCACCTTCCGGGGGGCAAGAGACCCAGTACTTC.